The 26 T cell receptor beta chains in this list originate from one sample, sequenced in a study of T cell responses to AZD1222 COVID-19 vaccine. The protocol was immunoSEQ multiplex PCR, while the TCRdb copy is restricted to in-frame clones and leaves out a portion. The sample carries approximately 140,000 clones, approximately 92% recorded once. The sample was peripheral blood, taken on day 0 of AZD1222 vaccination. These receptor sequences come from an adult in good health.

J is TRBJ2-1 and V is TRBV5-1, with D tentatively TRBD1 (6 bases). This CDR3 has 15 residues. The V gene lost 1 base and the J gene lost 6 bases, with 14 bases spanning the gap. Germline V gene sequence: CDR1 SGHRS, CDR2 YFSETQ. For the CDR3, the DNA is TGCGCCAGCAGCTTGAAACAGGGTGGGGGCAATGAGCAGTTCTTC. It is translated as CASSLKQGGGNEQFF.

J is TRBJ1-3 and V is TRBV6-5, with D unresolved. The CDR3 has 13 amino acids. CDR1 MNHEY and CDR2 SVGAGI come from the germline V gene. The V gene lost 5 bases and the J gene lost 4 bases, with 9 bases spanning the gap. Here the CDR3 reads CASSRAAGNTIYF. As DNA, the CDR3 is TGTGCCAGCAGTCGGGCTGCGGGAAACACCATATATTTT.

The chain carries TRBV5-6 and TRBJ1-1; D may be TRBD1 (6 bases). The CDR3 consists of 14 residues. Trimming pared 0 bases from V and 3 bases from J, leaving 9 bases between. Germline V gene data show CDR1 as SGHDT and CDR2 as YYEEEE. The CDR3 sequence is CASSLVRGYTEAFF. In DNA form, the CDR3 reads TGTGCCAGCAGCTTGGTCAGGGGATACACTGAAGCTTTCTTT.

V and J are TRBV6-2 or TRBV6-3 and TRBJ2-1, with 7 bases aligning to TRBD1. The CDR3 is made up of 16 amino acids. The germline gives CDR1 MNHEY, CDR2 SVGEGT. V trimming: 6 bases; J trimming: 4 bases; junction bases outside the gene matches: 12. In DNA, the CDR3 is TGTGCCAGCAGCCCTAGTTGGGGACAGCCGTACAATGAGCAGTTCTTC. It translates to CASSPSWGQPYNEQFF.

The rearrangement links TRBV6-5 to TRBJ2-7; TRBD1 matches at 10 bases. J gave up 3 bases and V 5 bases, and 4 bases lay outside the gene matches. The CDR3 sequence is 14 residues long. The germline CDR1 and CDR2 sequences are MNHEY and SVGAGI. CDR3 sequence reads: CASSRTGGGYEQYF. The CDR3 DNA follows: TGTGCCAGCAGTCGGACAGGGGGAGGCTACGAGCAGTACTTC.

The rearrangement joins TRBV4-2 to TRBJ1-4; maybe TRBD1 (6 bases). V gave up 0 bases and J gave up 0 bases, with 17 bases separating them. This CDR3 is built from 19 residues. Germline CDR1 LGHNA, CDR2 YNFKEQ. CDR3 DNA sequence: TGTGCCAGCAGCCAAGATTCCACAGGGCGTAGGGCAACTAATGAAAAACTGTTTTTT. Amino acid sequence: CASSQDSTGRRATNEKLFF.

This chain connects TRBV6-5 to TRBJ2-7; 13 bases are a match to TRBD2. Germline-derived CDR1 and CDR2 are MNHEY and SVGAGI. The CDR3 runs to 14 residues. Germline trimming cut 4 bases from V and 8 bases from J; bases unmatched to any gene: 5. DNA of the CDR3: TGTGCCAGCAGTTCCGGACTAGCGGGAGTCAAGCAGTACTTC. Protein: CASSSGLAGVKQYF.

In nucleotides, the CDR3 is TGTGCCAGTAGTATGGGTGGCGGGAGAGGATACGAGCAGTACTTC. Translated, it gives CASSMGGGRGYEQYF. The chain combines TRBV19 with TRBJ2-7; the match to TRBD2 covers 7 bases. V gave up 3 bases and J gave up 4 bases; unmatched junction bases: 9. This CDR3 is 15 amino acids long. The germline CDR1 and CDR2 sequences are LNHDA and SQIVND (reference sequence).

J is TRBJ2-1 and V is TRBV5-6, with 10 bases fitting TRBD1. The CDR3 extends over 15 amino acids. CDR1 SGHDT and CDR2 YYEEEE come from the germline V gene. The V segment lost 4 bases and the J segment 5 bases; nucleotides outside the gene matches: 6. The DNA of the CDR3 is TGTGCCAGCAGCCCCTGGGGGACAGGGGACAATGAGCAGTTCTTC. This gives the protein CASSPWGTGDNEQFF.

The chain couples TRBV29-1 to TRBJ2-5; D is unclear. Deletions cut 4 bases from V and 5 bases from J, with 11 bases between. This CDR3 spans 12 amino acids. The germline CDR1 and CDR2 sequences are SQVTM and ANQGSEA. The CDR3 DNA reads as TGCAGCGTTGGCCATCCCGGGGAGACCCAGTACTTC. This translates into CSVGHPGETQYF. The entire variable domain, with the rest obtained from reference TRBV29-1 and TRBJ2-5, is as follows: SAVISQKPSRDICQRGTSLTIQCQVDSQVTMMFWYRQQPGQSLTLIATANQGSEATYESGFVIDKFPISRPNLTFSTLTVSNMSPEDSSIYLCSVGHPGETQYFGPGTRLLVL.

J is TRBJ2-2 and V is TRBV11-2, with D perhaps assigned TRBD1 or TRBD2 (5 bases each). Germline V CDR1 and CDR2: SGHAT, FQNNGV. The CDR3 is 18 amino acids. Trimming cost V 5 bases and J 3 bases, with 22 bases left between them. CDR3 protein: CASSPTDGAARDTGELFF. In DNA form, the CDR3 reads TGTGCCAGCAGCCCGACAGATGGAGCGGCTCGAGACACCGGGGAGCTGTTTTTT. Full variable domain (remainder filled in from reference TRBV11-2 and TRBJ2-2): EAGVAQSPRYKIIEKRQSVAFWCNPISGHATLYWYQQILGQGPKLLIQFQNNGVVDDSQLPKDRFSAERLKGVDSTLKIQPAKLEDSAVYLCASSPTDGAARDTGELFFGEGSRLTVL.

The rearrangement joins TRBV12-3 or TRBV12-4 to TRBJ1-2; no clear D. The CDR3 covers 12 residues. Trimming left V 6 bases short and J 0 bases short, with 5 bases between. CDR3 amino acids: CASSGSNYGYTF. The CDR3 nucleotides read TGTGCCAGCAGCGGGTCTAACTATGGCTACACCTTC.

The CDR3 is CASSLWRASGRTDTQYF. CDR3 coding DNA: TGTGCCAGCAGTTTATGGCGGGCTAGCGGGAGGACAGATACGCAGTATTTT. The chain recombines TRBV28 with TRBJ2-3, with 11 bases aligning to TRBD2. V dropped 0 bases and J dropped 3; count of bases not matched to a gene: 5. The CDR3 has 17 residues. Germline-derived CDR1 and CDR2 are MDHEN and SYDVKM. Full variable domain (rest looked up from reference TRBV28 and TRBJ2-3): DVKVTQSSRYLVKRTGEKVFLECVQDMDHENMFWYRQDPGLGLRLIYFSYDVKMKEKGDIPEGYSVSREKKERFSLILESASTNQTSMYLCASSLWRASGRTDTQYFGPGTRLTVL.

The chain's CDR3 is CASSFRTVADHDEQYF. The CDR3 DNA follows: TGTGCCAGCAGCTTCCGGACTGTAGCGGACCACGACGAGCAGTACTTC. The chain employs TRBV2 and TRBJ2-7, with D tentatively TRBD2 (6 bases). The CDR3 extends over 16 amino acids. Per the germline V gene, CDR1 is SNHLY and CDR2 is FYNNEI. Between the trimmed V and J ends, which lost 6 bases and 5 bases, there was a span of 23 bases.

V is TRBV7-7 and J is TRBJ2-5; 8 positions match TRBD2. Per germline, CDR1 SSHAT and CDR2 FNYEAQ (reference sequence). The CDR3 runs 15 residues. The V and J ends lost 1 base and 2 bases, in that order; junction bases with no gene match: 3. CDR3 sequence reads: CASSLVTSGQETQYF. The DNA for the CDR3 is TGTGCCAGCAGCTTAGTAACTAGCGGACAAGAGACCCAGTACTTC.

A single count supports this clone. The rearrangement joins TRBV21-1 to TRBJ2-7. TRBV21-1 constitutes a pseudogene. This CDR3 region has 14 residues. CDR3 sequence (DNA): TGTGCCAGCAGGCGGGTCGGGACGGCGTACGAGCAGTACTTC. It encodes CASRRVGTAYEQYF.

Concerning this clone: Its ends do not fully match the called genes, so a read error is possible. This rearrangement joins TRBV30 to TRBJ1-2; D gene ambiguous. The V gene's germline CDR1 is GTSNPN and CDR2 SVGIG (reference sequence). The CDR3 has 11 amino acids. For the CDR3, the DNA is TGTGCCCGGACGGATAACTATGGCCACACCTTC. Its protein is CARTDNYGHTF.

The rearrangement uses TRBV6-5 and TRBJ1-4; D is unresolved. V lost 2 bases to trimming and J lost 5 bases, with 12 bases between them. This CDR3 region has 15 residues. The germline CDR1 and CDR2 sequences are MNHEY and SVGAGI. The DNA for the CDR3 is TGTGCCAGCAGTTACCTGGGAGAAAGGAATGAAAAACTGTTTTTT. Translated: CASSYLGERNEKLFF.

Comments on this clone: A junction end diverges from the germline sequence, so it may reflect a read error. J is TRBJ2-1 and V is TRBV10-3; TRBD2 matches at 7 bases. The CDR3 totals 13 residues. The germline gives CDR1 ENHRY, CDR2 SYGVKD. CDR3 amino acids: CAISSGDYDEQFF. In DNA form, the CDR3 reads TGTGCCATCAGTTCCGGGGACTACGATGAGCAGTTCTTC.

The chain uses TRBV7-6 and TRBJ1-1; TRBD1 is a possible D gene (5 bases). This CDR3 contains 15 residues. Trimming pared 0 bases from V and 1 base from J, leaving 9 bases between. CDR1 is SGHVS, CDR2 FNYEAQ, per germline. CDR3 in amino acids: CASSLARDGNTEAFF. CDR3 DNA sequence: TGTGCCAGCAGCTTAGCTCGGGACGGGAACACTGAAGCTTTCTTT.

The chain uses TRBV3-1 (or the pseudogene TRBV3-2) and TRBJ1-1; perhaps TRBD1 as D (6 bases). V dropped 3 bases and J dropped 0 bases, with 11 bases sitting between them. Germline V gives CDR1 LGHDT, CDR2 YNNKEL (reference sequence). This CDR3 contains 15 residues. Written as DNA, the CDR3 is TGTGCCAGCAGCCAGGTACAGGGACTGAACACTGAAGCTTTCTTT. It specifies CASSQVQGLNTEAFF.

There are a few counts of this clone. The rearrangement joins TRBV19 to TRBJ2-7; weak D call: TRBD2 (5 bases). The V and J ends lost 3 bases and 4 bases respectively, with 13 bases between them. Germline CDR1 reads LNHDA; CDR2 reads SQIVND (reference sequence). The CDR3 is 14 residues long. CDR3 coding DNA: TGTGCCAGTAGTATGAGGGCCTTGGGGTACGAGCAGTACTTC. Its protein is CASSMRALGYEQYF.

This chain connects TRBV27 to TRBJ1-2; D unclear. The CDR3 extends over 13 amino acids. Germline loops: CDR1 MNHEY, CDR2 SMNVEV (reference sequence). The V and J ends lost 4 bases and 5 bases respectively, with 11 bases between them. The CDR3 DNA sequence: TGTGCCAGCAGTTCTACCACTTGGTATGGCTACACCTTC. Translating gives CASSSTTWYGYTF.

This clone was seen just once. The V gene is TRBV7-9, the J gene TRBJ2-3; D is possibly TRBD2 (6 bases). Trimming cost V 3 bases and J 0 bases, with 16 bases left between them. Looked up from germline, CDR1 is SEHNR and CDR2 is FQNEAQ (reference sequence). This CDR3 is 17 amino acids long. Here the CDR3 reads CASSFSLAGTSTDTQYF. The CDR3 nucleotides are TGTGCCAGCAGCTTCTCACTAGCAGGGACTAGCACAGATACGCAGTATTTT.

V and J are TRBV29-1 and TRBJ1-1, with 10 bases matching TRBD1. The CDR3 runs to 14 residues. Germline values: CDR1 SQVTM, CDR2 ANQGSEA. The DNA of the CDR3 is TGCAGTGCTGGTGGAGGGACAGGGGTTACTGAAGCTTTCTTT. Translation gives CSAGGGTGVTEAFF.

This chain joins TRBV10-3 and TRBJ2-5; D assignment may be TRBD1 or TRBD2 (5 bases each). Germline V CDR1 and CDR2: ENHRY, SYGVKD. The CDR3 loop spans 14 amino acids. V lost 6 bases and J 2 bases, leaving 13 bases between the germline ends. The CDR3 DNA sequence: TGTGCCATCAGAGGGACGGGAAATCAAGAGACCCAGTACTTC. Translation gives CAIRGTGNQETQYF.